The rows below give T cell receptor beta chains drawn from one sample of a study of shared clonotypes between healthy human individuals. Only in-frame clones appear in the TCRdb table, and some are missing; sequencing was by immunoSEQ multiplex PCR. The sample records roughly 2,300,000 clones, around 92% being singletons. Material: naive CD4+ T cells from PBMCs. Receptors originate from a man between 18 and 35 years old in good health. Some clones in this sample may be carry-over from other donors' samples. Both conserved end residues are part of each CDR3. The order of the fields is V gene, D gene, J gene, clone size, CDR3 protein, CDR3 DNA. D genes are given only for firm matches. Not every row has a clone size; where given, it reads once, few, many or a size class.

>TRBV30|-|TRBJ2-7|-
CASAGGGYEQYF
TGTGCCTCAGCAGGGGGGGGCTACGAGCAGTACTTC
>TRBV7-3|-|TRBJ2-7|-
CASSLNPTGQQYF
TGTGCCAGCAGCCTAAATCCGACAGGCCAGCAGTACTTC
>TRBV7-9|-|TRBJ1-4|-
CASSFIRGNEKLFF
TGTGCCAGCAGCTTTATTCGTGGAAATGAAAAACTGTTTTTT
>TRBV5-4|-|TRBJ2-7|-
CASSLEVGGSYEQYF
TGTGCCAGCAGCTTGGAGGTAGGGGGCTCCTACGAGCAGTACTTC
>TRBV7-8|-|TRBJ2-5|once
CASRILGGLETQYF
TGTGCCAGCCGTATCCTGGGTGGGTTAGAGACCCAGTACTTC
>TRBV15|-|TRBJ2-7|-
CATSRSGGSYEQYF
TGTGCCACCAGCAGATCCGGGGGCTCCTACGAGCAGTACTTC
>TRBV30|TRBD1|TRBJ1-4|few
CAWTPSRTGANEKLFF
TGTGCCTGGACCCCCAGTAGGACAGGGGCTAATGAAAAACTGTTTTTT
>TRBV5-1|TRBD2|TRBJ2-2|-
CASSSRGLAGVTGELFF
TGCGCCAGCAGCTCGCGGGGACTAGCGGGAGTCACCGGGGAGCTGTTTTTT
>TRBV4-1|TRBD2|TRBJ2-3|-
CASSQAWGGASADTQYF
TGCGCCAGCAGCCAAGCGTGGGGGGGAGCTTCAGCAGATACGCAGTATTTT
>TRBV28|-|TRBJ2-5|-
CASSLASLVGQETQYF
TGTGCCAGCAGTTTGGCTAGCCTTGTGGGCCAAGAGACCCAGTACTTC
>TRBV30|TRBD1|TRBJ1-1|-
CAWSPGTATEAFF
TGTGCCTGGAGTCCGGGGACAGCCACTGAAGCTTTCTTT
>TRBV7-9|-|TRBJ1-2|-
CASSLGARYGYTF
TGTGCCAGCAGCTTGGGGGCAAGGTATGGCTACACCTTC
>TRBV19|TRBD1|TRBJ2-7|-
CASSIRGWTGAF
TGTGCCAGTAGTATAAGGGGGTGGACAGGGGCTTTC
>TRBV30|-|TRBJ2-7|-
CAWSGVALGYEQYF
TGTGCCTGGAGTGGGGTTGCACTGGGGTACGAGCAGTACTTC
>TRBV11-3|-|TRBJ2-7|once
CASSRDTLSEQYF
TGTGCCAGCAGCCGGGACACTCTCTCTGAGCAGTACTTC
>TRBV5-1|TRBD2|TRBJ2-7|-
CASSLLGLGRPASSYEQYF
TGCGCCAGCAGCCTACTGGGACTAGGGCGGCCTGCGAGCTCCTACGAGCAGTACTTC
>TRBV28|-|TRBJ2-5|-
CASSLIGAGKETQYF
TGTGCCAGCAGTTTAATCGGGGCAGGCAAAGAGACCCAGTACTTC
>TRBV19|TRBD1|TRBJ2-1|-
CASSIGQGSNNEQFF
TGTGCCAGTAGTATCGGACAGGGGAGTAACAATGAGCAGTTCTTC
>TRBV6-5|-|TRBJ2-1|-
CASSYSRFQFYNEQFF
TGTGCCAGCAGTTACTCGAGATTTCAGTTTTACAATGAGCAGTTCTTC
>TRBV29-1|TRBD1|TRBJ1-3|-
CSVTRTGVGNTIYF
TGCAGCGTTACAAGGACAGGGGTCGGAAACACCATATATTTT
>TRBV11-3|TRBD2|TRBJ2-7|-
CASSSRGLADEQYF
TGTGCCAGCAGTAGTAGGGGACTAGCGGACGAGCAGTACTTC
>TRBV5-1|TRBD2|TRBJ2-5|-
CASSLGLAGGPGETQYF
TGCGCCAGCAGCTTAGGACTAGCGGGAGGGCCGGGGGAGACCCAGTACTTC
>TRBV5-4|TRBD2|TRBJ2-1|once
CASSRPSGQSSYNEQFF
TGTGCCAGCAGCCGACCTAGCGGCCAGAGCTCCTACAATGAGCAGTTCTTC
>TRBV25-1|TRBD2|TRBJ2-7|-
CASSEYAGGQGEQYF
TGTGCCAGCAGTGAATATGCGGGAGGGCAAGGCGAGCAGTACTTC
>TRBV5-1|TRBD1|TRBJ2-1|-
CASSPGQGIGQFF
TGCGCCAGCAGTCCAGGACAGGGCATCGGGCAGTTCTTC
>TRBV15|-|TRBJ2-5|-
CATSRPLGTQYF
TGTGCCACCAGCAGACCACTAGGGACCCAGTACTTC
>TRBV30|-|TRBJ2-1|-
CAWIPWRDPYNEQFF
TGTGCCTGGATCCCCTGGCGGGACCCCTACAATGAGCAGTTCTTC
>TRBV7-6|-|TRBJ2-3|-
CASSSLIGTDTQYF
TGTGCCAGCAGCTCGCTCATAGGCACAGATACGCAGTATTTT
>TRBV7-2|-|TRBJ1-5|-
CASGWGANQPQHF
TGTGCCAGCGGATGGGGGGCCAATCAGCCCCAGCATTTT